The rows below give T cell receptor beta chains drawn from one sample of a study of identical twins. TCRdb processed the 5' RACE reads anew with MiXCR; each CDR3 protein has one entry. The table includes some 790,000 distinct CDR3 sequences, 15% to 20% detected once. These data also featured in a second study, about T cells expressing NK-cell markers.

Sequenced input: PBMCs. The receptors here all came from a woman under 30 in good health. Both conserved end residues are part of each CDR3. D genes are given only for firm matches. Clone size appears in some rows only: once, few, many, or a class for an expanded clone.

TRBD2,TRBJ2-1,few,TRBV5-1,TGCGCCAGCAGCATTAGCGGGGGGCTTTACAATGAGCAGTTCTTC,CASSISGGLYNEQFF
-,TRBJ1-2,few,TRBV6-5,TGTGCCAGCAGTCGGGGGAATGGCTACACCTTC,CASSRGNGYTF
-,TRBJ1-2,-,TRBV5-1,TGCGCCAGCAGCTTGAAAGGCATCACTAACTATGGCTACACCTTC,CASSLKGITNYGYTF
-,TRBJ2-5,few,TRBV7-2,TGTGCCAGCAGCTTGCGGATTCAAGAGACCCAGTACTTC,CASSLRIQETQYF
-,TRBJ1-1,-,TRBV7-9,TGTGCCAGCAGCTTTTGGACGGCTGTTGAAGCTTTCTTT,CASSFWTAVEAFF
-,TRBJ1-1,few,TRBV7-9,TGTGCCAGCAGCTTACGTATATCCACTGAAGCTTTCTTT,CASSLRISTEAFF
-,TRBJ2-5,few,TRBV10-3,TGTGCCATCAGTGAGTCTTACGGTACAGGGGAGACCCAGTACTTC,CAISESYGTGETQYF
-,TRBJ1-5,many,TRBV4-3,TGCGCCAGCAGCCCGGGGGCAGGGGGCAATCAGCCCCAGCATTTT,CASSPGAGGNQPQHF
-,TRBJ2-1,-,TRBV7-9,TGTGCCAGCAGCGATGGGGGTGGACAGAGGCAGTTCTTC,CASSDGGGQRQFF
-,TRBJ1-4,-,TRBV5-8,TGTGCCAGCAGCCTCGGGCGTGAGTGGAGTGAAAAACTGTTTTTT,CASSLGREWSEKLFF
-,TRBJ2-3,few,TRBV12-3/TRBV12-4,TGTGCCAGCAGTTTTTTAGGGTCAGATACGCAGTATTTT,CASSFLGSDTQYF
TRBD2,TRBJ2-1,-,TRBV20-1,TGCAGTGCTAGACCGGGGAGGGATGAGCAGTTCTTC,CSARPGRDEQFF
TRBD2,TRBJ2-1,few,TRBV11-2,TGTGCCAGCAGCCCGACGACTAGCTATGAGCAGTTCTTC,CASSPTTSYEQFF
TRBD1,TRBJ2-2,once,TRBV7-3,TGTGCCAGCAGCTTGACCACAACAGGGGCCGACGGGGAGCTGTTTTTT,CASSLTTTGADGELFF
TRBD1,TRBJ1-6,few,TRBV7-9,TGTGCCAGCAGCACCGTCGACAGGGGTAATTCACCCCTCCACTTT,CASSTVDRGNSPLHF
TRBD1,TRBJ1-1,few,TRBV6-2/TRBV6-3,TGTGCCAGCACGGGACAGGGTAACGTGAACACTGAAGCTTTCTTT,CASTGQGNVNTEAFF
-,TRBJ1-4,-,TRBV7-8,TGTGCCAGCAGCATCCACAGGGCTGCTAATGAAAAACTGTTTTTT,CASSIHRAANEKLFF
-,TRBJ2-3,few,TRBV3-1,TGTGCCAGCAGCCAAGATCGACTCCTGAGGGATACGCAGTATTTT,CASSQDRLLRDTQYF
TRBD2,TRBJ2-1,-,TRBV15,TGTGCCACCAGAGGAAGGGGCGGGAGCGGTGAGCAGTTCTTC,CATRGRGGSGEQFF
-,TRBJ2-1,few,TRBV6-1,TGTGCCAGCAGCGACCGGTACACCGACTCCTACAATGAGCAGTTCTTC,CASSDRYTDSYNEQFF
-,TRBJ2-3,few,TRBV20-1,TGCAGTGCCTCGGACCAGAGCACAGATACGCAGTATTTT,CSASDQSTDTQYF
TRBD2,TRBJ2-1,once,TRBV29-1,TGCAGCGTTGGGCCCCCGGGACTAGCGGGAACCGGGCAGTTCTTC,CSVGPPGLAGTGQFF
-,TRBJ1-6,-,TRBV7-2,TGTGCCAGCAGCTTAGCCCGGTACTCCTATAATTCACCCCTCCACTTT,CASSLARYSYNSPLHF
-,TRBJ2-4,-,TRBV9,TGTGCCAGCAGCGTAGTGGCAGGGGGGAACATTCAGTACTTC,CASSVVAGGNIQYF
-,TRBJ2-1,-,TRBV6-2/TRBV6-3,TGTGCCAGCAGTCCTCGGGACCCCGTCGACGATGAGCAGTTCTTC,CASSPRDPVDDEQFF
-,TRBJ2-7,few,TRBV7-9,TGTGCCAGCAGCTTACTAGCGAACTCCTACGAGCAGTACTTC,CASSLLANSYEQYF
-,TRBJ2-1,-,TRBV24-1,TGTGCCACCACCGATGGGGGTGAGCAGTTCTTC,CATTDGGEQFF
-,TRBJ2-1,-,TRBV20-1,TGCAGTCAGGGTCGGCCCTACAATGAGCAGTTCTTC,CSQGRPYNEQFF
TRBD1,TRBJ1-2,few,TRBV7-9,TGTGCCAGCAGCTTGGGACAGGGTAAACATTATGGCTACACCTTC,CASSLGQGKHYGYTF
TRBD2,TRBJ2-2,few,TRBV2,TGTGCCAGCAGTTCTCCCGCAGCGGGAGGGGTCGGGGAGCTGTTTTTT,CASSSPAAGGVGELFF
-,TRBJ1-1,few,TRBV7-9,TGTGCCAGCAGCACCCCCTTGAACACTGAAGCTTTCTTT,CASSTPLNTEAFF
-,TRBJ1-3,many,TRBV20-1,TGCAGTGCTAGGGAACAGGGTAGCACCATATATTTT,CSAREQGSTIYF
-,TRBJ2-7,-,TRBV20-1,TGCAGTGCTAGCAGTACAGGCGGAGGATCCTACGAGCAGTACTTC,CSASSTGGGSYEQYF
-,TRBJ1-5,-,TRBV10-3,TGTGCCATCAGTGAAGGGTCGATGGGTCAGCCCCAGCATTTT,CAISEGSMGQPQHF
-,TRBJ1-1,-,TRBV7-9,TGTGCCAGCAGCTTCCGGGACGGGAACACTGAAGCTTTCTTT,CASSFRDGNTEAFF
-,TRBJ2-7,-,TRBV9,TGTGCCAGCAGCGTAGGTTCCGCGGTAACCTACGAGCAGTACTTC,CASSVGSAVTYEQYF
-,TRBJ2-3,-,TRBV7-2,TGTGCCAGCAGCCCTGGGACGGCGCCTAGCACAGATACGCAGTATTTT,CASSPGTAPSTDTQYF
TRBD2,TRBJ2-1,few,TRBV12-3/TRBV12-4,TGTGCCAGCACCCCGACTAGCGGGGGAGACAATGAGCAGTTCTTC,CASTPTSGGDNEQFF
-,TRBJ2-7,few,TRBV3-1,TGTGCCAGCAGTCTCCTGAGACTGGGGTCCTACGAGCAGTACTTC,CASSLLRLGSYEQYF
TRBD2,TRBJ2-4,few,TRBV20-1,TGCAGTGCGGCTAGCGGAAACAAAAACATTCAGTACTTC,CSAASGNKNIQYF
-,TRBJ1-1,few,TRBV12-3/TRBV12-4,TGTGCCAGCAGTTCGGACAGAGGAGACACTGAAGCTTTCTTT,CASSSDRGDTEAFF
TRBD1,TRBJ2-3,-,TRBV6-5,TGTGCCAGCAGTTACTCCCCCGGACAGGGGGCGTTGATAGATACGCAGTATTTT,CASSYSPGQGALIDTQYF
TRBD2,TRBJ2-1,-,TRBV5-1,TGCGCCAGAAAAGGGACTAGCGGGGCTAAAAATGAGCAGTTCTTC,CARKGTSGAKNEQFF
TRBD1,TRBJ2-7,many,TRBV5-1,TGTGCCAGCAGTCTCCGGACAGGGTCCTACGAGCAGTACTTC,CASSLRTGSYEQYF
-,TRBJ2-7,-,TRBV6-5,TGTGCCAGCAGTTATGCGCAGGGCAGATCCTACGAGCAGTACTTC,CASSYAQGRSYEQYF
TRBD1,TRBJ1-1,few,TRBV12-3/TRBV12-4,TGTGCCAGCAGCCTCCGTATTACAGGGGGGAGCACTGAAGCTTTCTTT,CASSLRITGGSTEAFF
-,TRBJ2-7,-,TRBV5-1,TGCGCCAGCAGCCCGAACCGTAATGGGGGCCTCGTCGAGCAGTACTTC,CASSPNRNGGLVEQYF
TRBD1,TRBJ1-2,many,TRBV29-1,TGCAGCGGAGGACAGGACTATGGCTACACCTTC,CSGGQDYGYTF
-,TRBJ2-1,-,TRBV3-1,TGTGCCAGCAGCCGGAAAACGGCCGGCGGGATGAATGAGCAGTTCTTC,CASSRKTAGGMNEQFF
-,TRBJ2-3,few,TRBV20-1,TGCAGTGCTTCCTACAGTATACGCGGGACAGATACGCAGTATTTT,CSASYSIRGTDTQYF
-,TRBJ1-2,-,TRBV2,TGTGCCAGCAGTGAAGACTCGAGCCATGGCTACACCTTC,CASSEDSSHGYTF
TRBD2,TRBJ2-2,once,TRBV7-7,TGTGCTAGCAGCCCGGCCCTGCGGGAGCGGGGGGACGGGGAGCTGTTTTTT,CASSPALRERGDGELFF
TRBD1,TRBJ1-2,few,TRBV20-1,TGCAGTGCTACCGAGGGGGCCTATGGCTACACCTTC,CSATEGAYGYTF